The present T cell receptor beta chain was sequenced within a study of technical replicates of blood from several donors. Clones were sequenced by immunoSEQ multiplex PCR, and TCRdb holds only the in-frame ones, with some missing. The data show about 88,000 clones, about nine tenths seen once. This CDR3 is 18 amino acids long. The V gene's germline CDR1 is MNHEY and CDR2 SMNVEV (reference sequence). With 3 bases clipped from V and 1 base from J, the junction kept 13 bases outside the gene matches. Material for sequencing was T cells isolated from PBMCs. This chain joins TRBV27 and TRBJ1-1; TRBD1 aligns across 8 bases. This TCR came from a human donor in good health. The CDR3 protein is CASSLSLSGGTRNTEAFF. The CDR3 DNA follows: TGTGCCAGCAGTTTGTCCCTCTCAGGGGGCACAAGGAACACTGAAGCTTTCTTT.